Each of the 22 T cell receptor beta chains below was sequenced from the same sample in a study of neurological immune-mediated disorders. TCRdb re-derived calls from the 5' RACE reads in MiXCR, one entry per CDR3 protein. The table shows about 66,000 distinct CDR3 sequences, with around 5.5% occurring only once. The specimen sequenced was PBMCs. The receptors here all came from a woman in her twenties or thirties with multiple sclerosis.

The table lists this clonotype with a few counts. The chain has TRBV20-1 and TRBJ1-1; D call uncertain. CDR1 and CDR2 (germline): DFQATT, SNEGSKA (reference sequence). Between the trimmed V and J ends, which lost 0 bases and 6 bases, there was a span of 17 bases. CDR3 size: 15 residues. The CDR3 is CSARDFGSGHPEAFF. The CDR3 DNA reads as TGCAGTGCTAGAGATTTTGGTAGCGGGCACCCTGAAGCTTTCTTT.

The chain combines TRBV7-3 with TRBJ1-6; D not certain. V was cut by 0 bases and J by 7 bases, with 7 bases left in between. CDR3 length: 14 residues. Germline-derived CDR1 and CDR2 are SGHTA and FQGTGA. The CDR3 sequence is CASSLTHGNSPLHF. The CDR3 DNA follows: TGTGCCAGCAGCTTAACCCACGGCAATTCACCCCTCCACTTT.

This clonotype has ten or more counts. This CDR3 is CASSLRGSGGYGYTF. The CDR3 DNA reads as TGTGCCAGCAGTCTTCGGGGATCCGGCGGCTATGGCTACACCTTC. The rearrangement joins TRBV7-8 to TRBJ1-2; no clear D. The V and J ends lost 6 bases and 4 bases respectively, with 18 bases between them. The CDR3 sequence is 15 residues long. The V gene's germline CDR1 is SGHVS and CDR2 FQNEAQ.

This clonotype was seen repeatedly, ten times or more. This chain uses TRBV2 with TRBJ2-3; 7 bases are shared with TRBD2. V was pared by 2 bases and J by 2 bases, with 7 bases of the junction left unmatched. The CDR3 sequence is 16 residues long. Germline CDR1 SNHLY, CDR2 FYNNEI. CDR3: CASSEPFAGDTDTQYF. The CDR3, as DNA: TGTGCCAGCAGTGAACCCTTTGCGGGGGACACAGATACGCAGTATTTT. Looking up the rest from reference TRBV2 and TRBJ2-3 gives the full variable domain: EPEVTQTPSHQVTQMGQEVILRCVPISNHLYFYWYRQILGQKVEFLVSFYNNEISEKSEIFDDQFSVERPDGSNFTLKIRSTKLEDSAMYFCASSEPFAGDTDTQYFGPGTRLTVL.

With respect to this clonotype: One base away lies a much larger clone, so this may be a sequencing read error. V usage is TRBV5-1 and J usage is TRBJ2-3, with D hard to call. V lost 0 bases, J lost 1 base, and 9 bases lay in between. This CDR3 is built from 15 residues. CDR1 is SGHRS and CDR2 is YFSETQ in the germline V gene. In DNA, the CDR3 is TGCGCCAGCAGCTTGGCAGACCCTCGCACAGATACGCAGTATTTT. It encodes CASSLADPRTDTQYF.

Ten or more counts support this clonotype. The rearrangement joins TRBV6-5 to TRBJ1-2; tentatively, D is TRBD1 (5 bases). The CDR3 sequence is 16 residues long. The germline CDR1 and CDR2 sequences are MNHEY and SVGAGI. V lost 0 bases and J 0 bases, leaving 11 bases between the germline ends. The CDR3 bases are TGTGCCAGCAGTTACTCAGCTGGGGGAGCTAACTATGGCTACACCTTC. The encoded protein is CASSYSAGGANYGYTF.

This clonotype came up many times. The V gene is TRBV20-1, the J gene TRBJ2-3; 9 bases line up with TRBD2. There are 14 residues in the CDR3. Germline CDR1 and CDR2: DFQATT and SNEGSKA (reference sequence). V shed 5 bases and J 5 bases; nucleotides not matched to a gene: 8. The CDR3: CSALAGARRDTQYF. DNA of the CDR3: TGCAGTGCTTTAGCGGGGGCCCGCAGAGATACGCAGTATTTT.

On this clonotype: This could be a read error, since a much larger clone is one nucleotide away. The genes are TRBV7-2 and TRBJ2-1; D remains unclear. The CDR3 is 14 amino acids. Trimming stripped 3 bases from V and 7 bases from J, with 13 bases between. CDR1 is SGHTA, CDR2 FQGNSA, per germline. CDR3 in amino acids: CASSFHGPRNEQFF. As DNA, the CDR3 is TGTGCCAGCAGCTTTCATGGGCCTAGAAATGAGCAGTTCTTC.

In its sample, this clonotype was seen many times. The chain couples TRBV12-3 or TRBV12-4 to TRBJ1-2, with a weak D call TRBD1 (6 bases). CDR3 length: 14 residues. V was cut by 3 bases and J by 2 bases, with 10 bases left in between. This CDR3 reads CASSFRGQNYGYTF. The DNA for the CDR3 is TGTGCCAGCAGTTTCAGGGGCCAGAACTATGGCTACACCTTC.

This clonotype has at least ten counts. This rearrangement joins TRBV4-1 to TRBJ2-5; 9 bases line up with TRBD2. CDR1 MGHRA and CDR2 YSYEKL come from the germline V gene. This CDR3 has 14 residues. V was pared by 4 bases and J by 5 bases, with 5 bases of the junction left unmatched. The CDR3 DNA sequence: TGCGCCAGCAGCCTGTTAGCGGGGGTGGAGACCCAGTACTTC. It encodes CASSLLAGVETQYF.

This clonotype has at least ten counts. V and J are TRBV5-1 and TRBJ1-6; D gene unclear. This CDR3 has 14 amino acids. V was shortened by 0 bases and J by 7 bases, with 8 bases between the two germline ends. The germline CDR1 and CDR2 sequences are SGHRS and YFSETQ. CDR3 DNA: TGCGCCAGCAGCTTGGCTTCAGACAATTCACCCCTCCACTTT. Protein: CASSLASDNSPLHF.

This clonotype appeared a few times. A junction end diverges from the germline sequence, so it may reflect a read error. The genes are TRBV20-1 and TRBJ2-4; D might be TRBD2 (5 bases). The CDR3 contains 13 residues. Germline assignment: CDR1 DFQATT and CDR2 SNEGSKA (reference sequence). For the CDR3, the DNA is TGCAGTGCTAGGGGCGGTTCAGGAAAACGGGATGACTTC. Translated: CSARGGSGKRDDF.

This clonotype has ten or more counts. The CDR3 DNA is TGCAGTGCTAGAGGTGGCTTGCCACCCTACGAGCAGTACTTC. Its translation: CSARGGLPPYEQYF. This chain uses TRBV20-1 with TRBJ2-7; D not resolved. Deletions cut 1 base from V and 2 bases from J, with 12 bases between. CDR1 is DFQATT, CDR2 SNEGSKA, per germline (reference sequence). This CDR3 has 14 amino acids.

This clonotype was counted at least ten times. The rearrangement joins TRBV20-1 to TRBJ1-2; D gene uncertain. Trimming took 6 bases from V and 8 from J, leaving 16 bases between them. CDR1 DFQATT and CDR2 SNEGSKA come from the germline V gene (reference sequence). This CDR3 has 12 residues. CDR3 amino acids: CSAGGGVGGYTF. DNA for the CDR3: TGCAGTGCGGGAGGCGGTGTAGGCGGCTACACCTTC.

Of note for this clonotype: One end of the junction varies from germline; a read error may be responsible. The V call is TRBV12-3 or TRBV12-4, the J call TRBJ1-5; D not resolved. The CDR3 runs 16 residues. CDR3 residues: CASSGGPQGSNQPQNF. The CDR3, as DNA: TGTGCCAGCAGTGGTGGGCCCCAAGGGAGCAATCAGCCCCAGAATTTT.

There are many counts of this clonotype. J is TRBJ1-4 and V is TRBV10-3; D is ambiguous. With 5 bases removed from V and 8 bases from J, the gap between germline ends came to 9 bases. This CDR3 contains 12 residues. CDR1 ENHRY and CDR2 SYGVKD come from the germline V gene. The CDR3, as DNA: TGTGCCATCAGTCGGGCCGGCGAAAAACTGTTTTTT. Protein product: CAISRAGEKLFF.

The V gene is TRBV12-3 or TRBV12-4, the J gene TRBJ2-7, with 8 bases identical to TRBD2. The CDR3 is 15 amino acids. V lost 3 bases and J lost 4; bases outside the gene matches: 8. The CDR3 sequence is CASSFAGGPVYEQYF. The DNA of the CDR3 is TGTGCCAGCAGTTTCGCGGGGGGCCCCGTGTACGAGCAGTACTTC.

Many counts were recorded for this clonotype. This chain's CDR3 is CASSLGARGQPYGYTF. The CDR3 nucleotides are TGTGCCAGCAGCTTGGGGGCCAGGGGGCAACCTTATGGCTACACCTTC. The chain uses TRBV5-6 and TRBJ1-2; 8 nucleotides line up with TRBD1. Germline V gene sequence: CDR1 SGHDT, CDR2 YYEEEE. J lost 5 bases, V lost 0 bases, and 9 bases had no gene match. The CDR3 runs to 16 residues.

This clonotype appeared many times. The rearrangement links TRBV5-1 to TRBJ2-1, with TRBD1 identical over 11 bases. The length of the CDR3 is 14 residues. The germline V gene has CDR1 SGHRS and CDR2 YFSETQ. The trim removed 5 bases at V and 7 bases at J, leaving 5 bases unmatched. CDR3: CASRVGQGANEQFF. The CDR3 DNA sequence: TGCGCCAGCAGGGTCGGACAGGGGGCGAATGAGCAGTTCTTC.

CDR3 coding DNA: TGTGCCAGCAGCTTAAATCCTAGCACAGATACGCAGTATTTT. Encoded protein: CASSLNPSTDTQYF. J is TRBJ2-3 and V is TRBV7-3; D remains unclear. Germline values: CDR1 SGHTA, CDR2 FQGTGA. The CDR3 is made up of 14 amino acids. V was pared by 1 base and J by 0 bases, with 5 bases between. Filled out from reference TRBV7-3 and TRBJ2-3, the complete variable domain reads GAGVSQTPSNKVTEKGKYVELRCDPISGHTALYWYRQSLGQGPEFLIYFQGTGAADDSGLPNDRFFAVRPEGSVSTLKIQRTERGDSAVYLCASSLNPSTDTQYFGPGTRLTVL.

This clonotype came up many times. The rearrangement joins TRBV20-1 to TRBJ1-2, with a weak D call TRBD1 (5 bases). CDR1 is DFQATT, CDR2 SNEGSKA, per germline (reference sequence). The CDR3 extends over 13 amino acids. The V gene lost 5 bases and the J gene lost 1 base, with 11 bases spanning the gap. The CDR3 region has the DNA TGCAGTGCTGAGGGGTTTTTTAACTATGGCTACACCTTC. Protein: CSAEGFFNYGYTF.

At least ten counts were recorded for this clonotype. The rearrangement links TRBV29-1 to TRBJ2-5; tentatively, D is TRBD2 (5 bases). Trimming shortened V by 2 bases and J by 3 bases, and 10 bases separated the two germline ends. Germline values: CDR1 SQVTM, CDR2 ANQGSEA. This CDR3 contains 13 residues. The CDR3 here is CSVEFSGEETQYF. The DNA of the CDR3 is TGCAGCGTTGAATTTTCCGGGGAAGAGACCCAGTACTTC.